Described below is a single T cell receptor beta chain sequence and its context. Sequencing was performed with immunoSEQ multiplex PCR; in TCRdb, only in-frame clones are kept and a portion is missing. Here the sample spans 70,000 to 90,000 clones, roughly 80% being singletons. The study sampled blood at baseline, cycle 4 day 1, and cycle 7 day 1. The CDR3 contains 15 residues. V dropped 5 bases and J dropped 4; count of bases not matched to a gene: 8. CDR1 SEHNR and CDR2 FQNEAQ come from the germline V gene (reference sequence). This record belongs to a study of OX40 agonist ivuxolimab in advanced cancers. Study-wide context: Treatment received earlier with anti-PD-1, anti-PD-L1 or anti-CTLA-4 agents was allowed, and 40% had some.

Sequenced here: CD4+ or CD8+ T cells sorted from blood, sampled in a trial of the OX40 agonist ivuxolimab. The receptor comes from an adult with an advanced solid tumor such as melanoma, head and neck, liver or kidney cancer. The gene calls are TRBV7-9 and TRBJ2-3, with 8 positions matching TRBD1. The CDR3 reads CASSTGQGSADTQYF. The CDR3 DNA follows: TGTGCCAGCAGCACCGGACAGGGCAGTGCAGATACGCAGTATTTT.